The rows below give T cell receptor beta chains drawn from one sample of a study of breast tumors, draining lymph nodes, adjacent tissues. TCRdb re-called the multiplex PCR reads through MiXCR, storing one row per CDR3 protein. Of about 230,000 distinct CDR3 sequences listed, 32% are singletons. Material for sequencing was axillary lymph node tissue. Receptors were obtained from a female donor with breast cancer. Some clones in this sample may be carry-over from other donors' samples. The CDR3 runs from the conserved cysteine through the conserved F or W. The order of the fields is clone size, D gene, J gene, V gene, CDR3 DNA, CDR3 protein. A D gene is named only where the DNA matches it firmly. Clone size is not always given. Where it is, it says once, few, many or a class for expanded clones.

>few|TRBD1|TRBJ1-1|TRBV19
TGTGCCAGTAGTATGGAAAGGACAGGGGAAACTGAAGCTTTCTTT
CASSMERTGETEAFF
>many|NA|TRBJ2-5|TRBV4-1
TGCGCCAGCAGCCAACGAGGGGGAGGGGGCCAAGAGACCCAGTACTTC
CASSQRGGGGQETQYF
>many|NA|TRBJ1-4|TRBV4-1
TGCGCCAGCAGGGACCCCCGGGACGGGGAAAAACTGTTTTTT
CASRDPRDGEKLFF
>NA|TRBD1|TRBJ1-6|TRBV5-1
TGCGCCAGCAGCTTGGGACAGGGAGAAACCCTCCACTTT
CASSLGQGETLHF
>many|NA|TRBJ2-5|TRBV18
TGTGCCAGCTCACCCGGCCTTGAAGAGACCCAGTACTTC
CASSPGLEETQYF
>NA|NA|TRBJ1-2|TRBV19
TGTGCCAGTAGTAAGTCAGGGGGCTACACCTTC
CASSKSGGYTF
>many|NA|TRBJ2-7|TRBV5-1
TGCGCCAGCAGCGCCCTACCAGGGTTGGGGAAGTCCTACGAGCAGTACTTC
CASSALPGLGKSYEQYF
>many|TRBD1|TRBJ1-2|TRBV30
TGTGCCTGGAGACCAGGGGGATTGGGCTATGGCTACACCTTC
CAWRPGGLGYGYTF
>many|TRBD1|TRBJ2-7|TRBV6-5
TGTGCCAGCAGAGATGCTACAGGGGGCGCGTCTTACGAGCAGTACTTC
CASRDATGGASYEQYF
>NA|NA|TRBJ1-2|TRBV6-4
TGTGCCAGCAGTCACCCCCCGACAGCGAGTGGCTACACCTTC
CASSHPPTASGYTF
>many|NA|TRBJ2-2|TRBV14
TGTGCCAGCAGCGGGGTCGGGACTCCGCGGCTGTTTTTT
CASSGVGTPRLFF
>many|NA|TRBJ2-3|TRBV4-2
TGTGCCAGCAGCCAAGATGATCCAGATACGCAGTATTTT
CASSQDDPDTQYF
>many|TRBD2|TRBJ2-3|TRBV11-3
TGTGCCAGCAGCCCAGGACTAGCGGGACCAGATACGCAGTATTTT
CASSPGLAGPDTQYF
>many|NA|TRBJ1-2|TRBV5-1
TGCGCCAGCAGCTTACACCTCCAGGGAGGTGGCTACACCTTC
CASSLHLQGGGYTF
>many|NA|TRBJ2-5|TRBV6-1
TGTGCCAGCAGTGACCGGGGGACTGAACAAGAGACCCAGTACTTC
CASSDRGTEQETQYF
>many|NA|TRBJ1-5|TRBV6-6
TGTGCCAGCAGCCCCACCCGGGGGTTCTCATCGCCCCAGCATTTT
CASSPTRGFSSPQHF
>many|NA|TRBJ2-1|TRBV16
TGTGCCAGCACCCGCACATTCGACAGCTCCTACAATGAGCAGTTCTTC
CASTRTFDSSYNEQFF
>NA|NA|TRBJ1-4|TRBV20-1
TGCAGTGCCACCGGAGGGGGGGGATCAGGGGAAAAACTGTTTTTT
CSATGGGGSGEKLFF
>NA|TRBD2|TRBJ2-4|TRBV2
TGTGCCACGACTAGCGGGAGGGCAAAAAACATTCAGTACTTC
CATTSGRAKNIQYF
>NA|NA|TRBJ2-1|TRBV3-1
TGTGCCAGCAGCCAAGGGTTCGGGACCACGACCTTAAATGAGCAGTTCTTC
CASSQGFGTTTLNEQFF